One T cell receptor beta chain is described in this entry. Its specific antigen is unknown. No base qualities exist here, and no much larger clone lies one base off it. The sample is drawn from a study of regulatory T cells in long-lasting Graves disease (dated by TCRdb to the early 2020s). For the wider study: Persistent Graves' disease was defined as antithyroid drug treatment for over 5 years with persistently positive TSH receptor autoantibodies. The study was registered as a clinical trial and conducted in China. Patients with persistent Graves' disease were compared with patients with newly diagnosed Graves' disease using TCR sequencing and RNA sequencing of peripheral blood. On average, persistent Graves' disease patients in the clinical cohort had been on antithyroid drugs for roughly 11 years. A total of 35 or so samples were covered by TCR sequencing, comprising around 13 persistent and approximately 20 newly diagnosed Graves' disease patients. The paper as a whole reports these results and caveats: Lower TCR Shannon entropy and fewer highly expanded clones were observed in persistent Graves' disease patients than in newly diagnosed patients, which suggested clonal expansion. Because the primary lesion, thyroid tissue, could not be accessed, the study looked at peripheral blood alone. Preferential use of TRBV28, TRBJ1-2 and TRBJ2-5 was observed in persistent disease, whereas TRBV20-1 and TRBJ2-1 were favored in newly diagnosed disease. The small sample size was acknowledged by the authors as a limitation that may reduce accuracy. More public clonotypes were shared among persistent patients (about 2,800) than among newly diagnosed patients (966). Sequencing and analysis were restricted to the TCR beta chain.

Libraries came from multiplex PCR. The sequencing machine was an Illumina HiSeq 4000. CDR3 regions were amplified by Arm-PCR with iRepertoire HTBI primers to construct TCR beta libraries. Before sequencing, the PCR products went through gel purification. Per the authors' processing: Across samples, roughly 60 TRBV and roughly 15 TRBJ segments were identified and used for gene usage analysis of CDR3 amino acid clonotypes. COPE and FqMerger were used to merge filtered high-quality paired reads into contigs. BLAST was used to align contigs to the IMGT TRBV, TRBD and TRBJ reference genes, and CDR3 was defined following IMGT. Highly expanded clones were defined as clonotypes with a frequency above 0.1%. Shannon entropy served as the measure of repertoire diversity, while the Gini coefficient captured V-J evenness. Clonotypes shared by more than one individual were considered public. Using fastp trimming at Q25 and MiXCR clonotype assembly, TCRdb reanalyzed the public sequencing data and kept in-frame beta chains. Identical CDR3 proteins give one entry, which carries the most common genes and DNA. These V and J calls originate from TCRdb's pipeline instead of the authors' own analysis. Here the sample has approximately 500,000 distinct CDR3 sequences; 20% to 25% occur a single time. Together, the top ten hold over 6% of the sample.

CDR3 length: 16 amino acids, cysteine to phenylalanine. The sequence is cut down to CDR3 DNA, 48 bases in frame from base 1. From the germline V gene (reference sequence), CDR1 is LNHDA and CDR2 is SQIVND. Deletion took 1 base off V and 5 bases off J, with a span of 17 bases between the germline ends. The time point label, as the study defines it: persistent/refractory GD, antithyroid drugs over 5 years with positive TRAb. For both TCR sequencing and RNA sequencing, RNA was extracted from PBMCs in TRIzol. The diagnosis of Graves' disease was made according to American Thyroid Association guidelines. Patients for the study were recruited at an endocrinology department in Xi'an, China. Each patient gave approximately 10 milliliters of peripheral blood, collected in an EDTA anticoagulant tube. PBMCs were isolated by Ficoll Paque Plus density gradient separation without further T cell sorting. RNA quality was checked with an Agilent 2100 Bioanalyzer and agarose gel, and concentration with a NanoDrop 2000.

The receptor chain draws on TRBV19 and TRBJ2-5; tentative D gene TRBD2, with 6 bases matching. The sample here was peripheral blood mononuclear cells (PBMCs), taken when the disease was refractory, from a patient treated with antithyroid drugs. This sequence was found in a female donor with Graves disease. Here the CDR3 is given as CASSIASALGGETQYF. The bases are TGTGCCAGTAGTATAGCTAGCGCCCTAGGCGGGGAGACCCAGTACTTC.